This T cell receptor beta chain derives from a study of CD4 T cells in relation to SARS-CoV-2 and coronaviruses. Study-level points and caveats: Approximately 65% of donors had memory CD4+ clonotypes crossrecognizing SARS-CoV-2 and common cold coronavirus spike.

Before the COVID-19 pandemic, during about 2010-2018, CD4+ T cells were taken from unexposed donors. The cells were cultured for approximately ten days before CD4+ T cells were isolated. Unexposed-donor CD4+ T cells were probed with SARS-CoV-2 S/N and four cold-coronavirus spikes, cells permitting. Notes on this clone: Its antigen is undetermined.

Trimming removed 0 bases from V and 0 bases from J, with 6 bases in between. CDR3 size: 14 residues. Looked up from germline, CDR1 is SGHRS and CDR2 is YFSETQ. Clones were sequenced by immunoSEQ multiplex PCR, and TCRdb holds only the in-frame ones, with some missing. There are approximately 27,000 clones in the sample; roughly four fifths occur only once, and around 13% lies in the top ten. The TCR comes from a human donor in good health. The specimen sequenced was CD4+ T cells from PBMCs, cultured in vitro. V usage is TRBV5-1 and J usage is TRBJ2-5, with a possible D match to TRBD2 (5 bases). CDR3 bases: TGCGCCAGCAGCTTGGGAGGGTACCAAGAGACCCAGTACTTC. This sequence encodes CASSLGGYQETQYF.